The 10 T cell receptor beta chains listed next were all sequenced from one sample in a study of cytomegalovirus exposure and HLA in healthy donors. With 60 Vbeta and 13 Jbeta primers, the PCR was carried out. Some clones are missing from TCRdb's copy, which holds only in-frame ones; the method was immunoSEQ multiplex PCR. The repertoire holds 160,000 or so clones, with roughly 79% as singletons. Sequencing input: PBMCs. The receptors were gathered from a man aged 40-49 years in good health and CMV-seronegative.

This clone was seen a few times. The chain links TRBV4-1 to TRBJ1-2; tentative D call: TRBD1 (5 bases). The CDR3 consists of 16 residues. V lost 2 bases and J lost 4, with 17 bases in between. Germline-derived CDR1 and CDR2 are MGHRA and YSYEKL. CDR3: CASSQRRAGGFYGYTF. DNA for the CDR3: TGCGCCAGCAGCCAACGACGTGCGGGGGGATTCTATGGCTACACCTTC.

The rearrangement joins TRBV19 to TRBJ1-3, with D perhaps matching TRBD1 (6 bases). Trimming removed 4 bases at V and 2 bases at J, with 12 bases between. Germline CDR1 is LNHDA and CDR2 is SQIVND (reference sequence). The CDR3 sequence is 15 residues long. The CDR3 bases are TGTGCCAGTAGTAGTGGGACAAACCCTGGAAACACCATATATTTT. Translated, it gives CASSSGTNPGNTIYF. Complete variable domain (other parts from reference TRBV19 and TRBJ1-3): DGGITQSPKYLFRKEGQNVTLSCEQNLNHDAMYWYRQDPGQGLRLIYYSQIVNDFQKGDIAEGYSVSREKKESFPLTVTSAQKNPTAFYLCASSSGTNPGNTIYFGEGSWLTVV.

DNA of the CDR3: TGTGCCAGCAGCCGAGGCGGGACAGGGGGGGGCACTGAAGCTTTCTTT. It codes for CASSRGGTGGGTEAFF. The chain is built from TRBV7-9 and TRBJ1-1; 11 positions match TRBD1. CDR3 size: 16 residues. J lost 4 bases, V lost 5 bases, and 9 bases had no gene match. CDR1 and CDR2 (germline): SEHNR, FQNEAQ (reference sequence).

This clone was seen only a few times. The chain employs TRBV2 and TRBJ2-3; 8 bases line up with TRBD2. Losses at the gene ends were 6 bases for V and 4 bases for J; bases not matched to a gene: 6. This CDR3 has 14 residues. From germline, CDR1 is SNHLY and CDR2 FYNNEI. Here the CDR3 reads CASRRTSSADTQYF. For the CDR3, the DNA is TGTGCCAGCAGACGGACTAGCAGCGCAGATACGCAGTATTTT.

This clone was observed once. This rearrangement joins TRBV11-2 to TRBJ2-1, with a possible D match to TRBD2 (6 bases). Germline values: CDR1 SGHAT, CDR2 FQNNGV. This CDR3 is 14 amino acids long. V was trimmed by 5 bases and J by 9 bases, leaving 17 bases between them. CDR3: CASSHGLLGGEQFF. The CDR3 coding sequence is TGTGCCAGCAGCCACGGACTACTTGGTGGTGAGCAGTTCTTC. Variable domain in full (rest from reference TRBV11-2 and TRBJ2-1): EAGVAQSPRYKIIEKRQSVAFWCNPISGHATLYWYQQILGQGPKLLIQFQNNGVVDDSQLPKDRFSAERLKGVDSTLKIQPAKLEDSAVYLCASSHGLLGGEQFFGPGTRLTVL.

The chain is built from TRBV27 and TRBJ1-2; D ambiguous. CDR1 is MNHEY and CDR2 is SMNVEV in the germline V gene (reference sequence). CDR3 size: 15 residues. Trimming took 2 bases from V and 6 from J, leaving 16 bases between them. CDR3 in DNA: TGTGCCAGCAGTTTAATTAGAGGCAGCGACGATGGCTACACCTTC. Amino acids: CASSLIRGSDDGYTF.

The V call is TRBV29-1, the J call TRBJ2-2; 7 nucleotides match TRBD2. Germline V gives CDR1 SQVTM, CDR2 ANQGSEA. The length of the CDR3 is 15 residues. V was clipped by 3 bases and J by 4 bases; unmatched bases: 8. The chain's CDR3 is CSVENSGAGTGELFF. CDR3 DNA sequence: TGCAGCGTTGAGAACAGCGGGGCGGGCACCGGGGAGCTGTTTTTT.

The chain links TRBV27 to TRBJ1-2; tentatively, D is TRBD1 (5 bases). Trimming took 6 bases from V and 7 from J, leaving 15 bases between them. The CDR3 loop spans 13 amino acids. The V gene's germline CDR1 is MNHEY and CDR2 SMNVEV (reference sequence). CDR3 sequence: CASSQTGVGGYTF. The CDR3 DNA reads TGTGCCAGCAGCCAGACGGGGGTGGGTGGCTACACCTTC.

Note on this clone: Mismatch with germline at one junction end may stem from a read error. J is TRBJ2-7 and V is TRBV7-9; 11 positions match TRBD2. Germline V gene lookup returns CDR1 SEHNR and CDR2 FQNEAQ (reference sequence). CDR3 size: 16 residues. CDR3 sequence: CSSSSTSGSPDHEQYF. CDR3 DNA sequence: TGTTCCAGCAGCTCCACTAGCGGGAGCCCTGACCACGAGCAGTACTTC.

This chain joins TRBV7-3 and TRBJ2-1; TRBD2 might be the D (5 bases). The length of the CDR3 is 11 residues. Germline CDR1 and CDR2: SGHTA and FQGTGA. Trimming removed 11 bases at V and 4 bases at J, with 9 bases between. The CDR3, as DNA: TGTGCCCAGAGGGCGTACAATGAGCAGTTCTTC. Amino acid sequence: CAQRAYNEQFF.